This T cell receptor beta chain was recovered during a study of blood T cell repertoires in COVID-19 (dated by TCRdb to about 2020). A note on the overall study: The collaborator samples originated in the United States, Italy and Spain and spanned the acute and convalescent phases of COVID-19. The material from the prospective study consisted of cDNA or gDNA derived from T cells, B-cell-depleted T cells, or PBMCs. Deeply sampled blood TCRbeta repertoires from subjects exposed to, actively infected with, or recovered from COVID-19 were included in the dataset. The repertoires were released in a freely available public database meant as a resource for research on the immune response to SARS-CoV-2. The samples were drawn from the first 160 participants of the ongoing ImmuneRACE study and from over 950 subjects provided by 6 global collaborators. Sample metadata almost always included a de-identified subject ID, COVID-19 status, age in years and sex. Where available, HLA class I and class II types were taken from metadata supplied by the sample provider and were not determined by assay-based typing. Summary of the overall study and its limitations: Clinical and demographic metadata were provided uncurated, with the amount varying by source and participant.

V drops 0 bases and J drops 5 bases, leaving 13 bases in between. From the cysteine through the phenylalanine, the CDR3 covers 15 amino acids. Only the CDR3 part of the read is kept: 45 bases, read in frame from the first base. The germline V gene (reference sequence) sets CDR1 to LGHDT and CDR2 to YNNKEL. The immunoSEQ Assay, a bias-controlled multiplex PCR, was used to amplify TCRbeta CDR3 regions from genomic DNA. The authors' pipeline ran thus. The number of nucleated cells in each sample was estimated by amplification of reference gene primers within the assay. Sequence reads were collapsed and filtered to measure the absolute abundance of every unique TCRbeta CDR3 rearrangement. For each sample, productive Simpson clonality was calculated as the square root of Simpson's diversity index across productive rearrangements. Imported from immuneACCESS, the table was reduced by TCRdb to in-frame sequences with V and J called. These copies leave out some clones; in studies compared against another copy, an unresolved V gene accounts for under half, and the cause of the remainder is not known. Clonal size and the V and J genes are those of that table, whereas D and trimming came from the DNA. The sample includes about 480,000 clones, with 88% observed a single time. The ten largest clonotypes hold 1.5% to 2% of the sample.

In the prospective study, participants were roughly 18 to 100 years old, resided in about two dozen geographic areas of the United States, and were enrolled through a virtual design. In the prospective study, participants were assigned to cohorts based on the clinical history participants reported in a screening survey and a study questionnaire. Recovered participants in ImmuneRACE Cohort 3 were defined by two consecutive negative NP/OP PCR tests, clearance by a healthcare professional, or resolution of symptoms. In the prospective study, mobile phlebotomists collected whole blood, serum and a nasopharyngeal or oropharyngeal swab from each participant. Over a roughly 2-month period, participants in the prospective study had the option of providing additional blood draws and questionnaires. Before DNA extraction, blood samples from the prospective study were shipped at room temperature or frozen.

In regard to this clone: Its antigen remains unidentified. No much larger clonotype is one base removed from it; base qualities were not supplied.

The chain uses TRBV3-1 (or the pseudogene TRBV3-2) and TRBJ1-1, with a weak D call of TRBD1 (5 bases match). The sequenced material came from PBMCs or T cells enriched from blood (not recorded which). This clonotype was sampled from a woman in her thirties or forties who had recovered from COVID-19. At the DNA level, the sequence is TGTGCCAGCAGCCAAGAAATAGGGGCCGTTACTGAAGCTTTCTTT. Translated, this is CASSQEIGAVTEAFF.